Listed below are T cell receptor beta chains from one sample, sequenced in a study of liver allograft versus peripheral blood T cells. TCRdb processed the reads anew with MiXCR; each CDR3 protein has one entry. The sample records just over 6,500 distinct CDR3 sequences, about 18% being singletons. These receptors all come from a human patient who had a liver transplant. Some T cells may be graft donor cells. Both conserved end residues are part of each CDR3. The order of the fields is clone size, D gene, V gene, J gene, CDR3 length, CDR3 protein, CDR3 DNA. A D gene is named only where the DNA matches it firmly. Where a row states a size, it is once, few, many or the class of an expanded clone; other rows omit it.

medium-sized	.	TRBV18	TRBJ2-7	13	CASSPINPYEQYF	TGTGCCAGCTCCCCAATAAATCCCTACGAGCAGTACTTC
large	.	TRBV18	TRBJ1-1	13	CASSGKSGTEAFF	TGTGCCAGCTCAGGGAAGTCGGGCACTGAAGCTTTCTTT
medium-sized	.	TRBV6-6	TRBJ1-1	14	CASSYSNREVEAFF	TGTGCCAGCAGTTACTCGAACAGGGAGGTTGAAGCTTTCTTT
medium-sized	.	TRBV18	TRBJ1-6	16	CASSPRDPGVSSPLHF	TGTGCCAGCTCACCTCGGGATCCAGGGGTGAGTTCACCCCTCCACTTT
.	.	TRBV5-4	TRBJ2-3	15	CASSLDSTSTDTQYF	TGTGCCAGCAGCCTTGACTCCACTAGCACAGATACGCAGTATTTT
few	.	TRBV30	TRBJ1-2	12	CAWSRWNYGYTF	TGTGCCTGGAGTAGGTGGAACTATGGCTACACCTTC
.	TRBD1	TRBV19	TRBJ1-2	13	CASSEGQGVGYTF	TGTGCCAGTAGTGAGGGGCAGGGGGTAGGCTACACCTTC
.	.	TRBV20-1	TRBJ2-3	14	CSGEQAGSADTQYF	TGCAGTGGAGAACAGGCCGGGTCTGCAGATACGCAGTATTTT
.	.	TRBV30	TRBJ1-6	15	CAWTGGTRNNSPLHF	TGTGCCTGGACGGGGGGCACGAGGAATAATTCACCCCTCCACTTT
.	.	TRBV20-1	TRBJ1-1	12	CSASPVSTEAFF	TGCAGTGCTAGTCCGGTTTCTACTGAAGCTTTCTTT
few	.	TRBV20-1	TRBJ1-3	13	CSACDPIRDTIYF	TGCAGTGCTTGCGACCCCATCCGAGACACCATATATTTT
.	.	TRBV12-3/TRBV12-4	TRBJ2-4	13	CASSLPPNDIQYF	TGTGCCAGCAGTTTGCCCCCCAATGACATTCAGTACTTC
medium-sized	.	TRBV19	TRBJ1-2	10	CASERGGYTF	TGTGCCAGTGAAAGAGGCGGCTACACCTTC
medium-sized	.	TRBV6-5	TRBJ1-6	17	CASSTLDRSSYNSPLHF	TGTGCCAGCAGTACCCTAGACAGGAGCTCCTATAATTCACCCCTCCACTTT
medium-sized	.	TRBV5-6	TRBJ2-7	14	CASSERGAHVEQYF	TGTGCCAGCAGCGAACGGGGGGCCCACGTGGAGCAGTACTTC
medium-sized	.	TRBV6-5	TRBJ2-1	15	CASSYSGIAAPEQFF	TGTGCCAGCAGTTACTCCGGGATTGCCGCCCCTGAGCAGTTCTTC
medium-sized	.	TRBV7-9	TRBJ1-4	16	CASSIWTVATNEKLFF	TGTGCCAGCAGCATATGGACGGTGGCAACTAATGAAAAACTGTTTTTT
.	TRBD2	TRBV6-2/TRBV6-3	TRBJ2-3	20	CASRYPGTSGGPLSTDTQYF	TGTGCCAGCAGGTATCCCGGGACTAGCGGGGGCCCTTTATCAACAGATACGCAGTATTTT
few	.	TRBV7-9	TRBJ1-6	14	CASTQINSFSPLHF	TGTGCCAGCACCCAAATCAATTCCTTTTCACCCCTCCACTTT
.	TRBD1	TRBV7-9	TRBJ2-7	14	CASSSGQVLYEQYF	TGTGCCAGCAGCTCAGGACAGGTGCTCTACGAGCAGTACTTC
once	.	TRBV10-2	TRBJ1-1	15	CASTRQELMNTEAFF	TGCGCCAGCACCCGACAGGAGTTGATGAACACTGAAGCTTTCTTT
.	.	TRBV12-3/TRBV12-4	TRBJ2-1	17	CASSLISGPTSANEQFF	TGTGCCAGCAGCCTCATCTCCGGGCCCACATCCGCCAATGAGCAGTTCTTC
medium-sized	TRBD2	TRBV6-1	TRBJ2-7	15	CASSTRTSGTYEQYF	TGTGCCAGCAGTACCCGGACTAGCGGGACCTACGAGCAGTACTTC
medium-sized	TRBD1	TRBV29-1	TRBJ1-1	13	CSATGQMNTEAFF	TGCAGCGCCACGGGACAGATGAACACTGAAGCTTTCTTT
medium-sized	.	TRBV10-3	TRBJ2-2	14	CAISESGFTGELFF	TGTGCCATCAGTGAGTCCGGGTTCACCGGGGAGCTGTTTTTT
few	.	TRBV19	TRBJ2-3	14	CASSTPRGGDTQYF	TGTGCCAGTAGTACCCCGAGGGGTGGAGATACGCAGTATTTT
.	.	TRBV7-9	TRBJ1-6	14	CASSLTGYNSPLHF	TGTGCCAGCAGCTTAACGGGCTATAATTCACCCCTCCACTTT
medium-sized	TRBD1	TRBV19	TRBJ1-6	14	CASSMTGEGSPLHF	TGTGCCAGTAGTATGACAGGGGAAGGATCACCCCTCCACTTT
many	.	TRBV18	TRBJ1-5	13	CASSQGSDQPQHF	TGTGCCAGCTCACAGGGGTCAGATCAGCCCCAGCATTTT
.	.	TRBV10-1	TRBJ2-1	13	CASSGQVGNEQFF	TGCGCCAGCAGTGGACAGGTGGGGAATGAGCAGTTCTTC
.	.	TRBV9	TRBJ1-2	14	CTSSVDPGDYGYTF	TGTACCAGCAGCGTAGATCCGGGAGACTATGGCTACACCTTC
.	.	TRBV28	TRBJ2-7	15	CASSSPTGTIYEQYF	TGTGCCAGCAGTTCGCCGACAGGGACTATCTACGAGCAGTACTTC
medium-sized	.	TRBV29-1	TRBJ2-5	14	CSVELVGFRETQYF	TGCAGCGTTGAATTGGTGGGCTTCCGGGAGACCCAGTACTTC
few	.	TRBV7-2	TRBJ2-2	15	CASSLMSMDTGELFF	TGTGCCAGCAGCTTAATGTCCATGGACACCGGGGAGCTGTTTTTT
few	.	TRBV12-3/TRBV12-4	TRBJ1-1	13	CASSLWVNTEAFF	TGTGCCAGCAGTTTATGGGTGAACACTGAAGCTTTCTTT
.	TRBD2	TRBV20-1	TRBJ2-2	13	CSASGLAVGELFF	TGCAGTGCTAGTGGACTAGCGGTCGGGGAGCTGTTTTTT
medium-sized	.	TRBV6-6	TRBJ2-2	14	CASIGAGDTGELFF	TGTGCCAGCATTGGGGCAGGGGACACCGGGGAGCTGTTTTTT